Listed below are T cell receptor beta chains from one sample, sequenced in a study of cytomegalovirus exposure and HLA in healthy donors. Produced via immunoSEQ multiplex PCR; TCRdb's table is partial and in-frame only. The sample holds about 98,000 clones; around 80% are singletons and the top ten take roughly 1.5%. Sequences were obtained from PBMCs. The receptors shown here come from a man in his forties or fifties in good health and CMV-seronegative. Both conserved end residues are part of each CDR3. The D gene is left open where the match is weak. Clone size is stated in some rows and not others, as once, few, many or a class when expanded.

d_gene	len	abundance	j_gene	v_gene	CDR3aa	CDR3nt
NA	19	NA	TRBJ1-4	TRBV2	CASSEPRADPIATNEKLFF	TGTGCCAGCAGTGAACCGCGGGCCGACCCCATTGCAACTAATGAAAAACTGTTTTTT
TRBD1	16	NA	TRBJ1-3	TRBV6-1	CASSARRDSSGNTIYF	TGTGCCAGCAGTGCCCGGCGGGACAGCTCTGGAAACACCATATATTTT
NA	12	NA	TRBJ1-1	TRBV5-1	CASSFSTAEAFF	TGCGCCAGCAGCTTTTCGACAGCTGAAGCTTTCTTT
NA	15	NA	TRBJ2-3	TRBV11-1	CASSRQGLLGDTQYF	TGTGCCAGCAGCCGACAGGGACTTTTGGGAGATACGCAGTATTTT
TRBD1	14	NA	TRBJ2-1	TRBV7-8	CASSGDRGHNEQFF	TGTGCCAGCAGCGGGGACAGGGGTCACAATGAGCAGTTCTTC
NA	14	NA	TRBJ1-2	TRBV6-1	CASVRGASNYGYTF	TGTGCCAGCGTGAGAGGAGCTTCCAACTATGGCTACACCTTC
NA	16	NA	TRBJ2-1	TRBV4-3	CASSQEGRGTYNEQFF	TGCGCCAGCAGCCAAGAGGGCAGGGGAACCTACAATGAGCAGTTCTTC
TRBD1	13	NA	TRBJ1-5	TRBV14	CASSAGGRQPQHF	TGTGCCAGCAGCGCAGGGGGCCGTCAGCCCCAGCATTTT
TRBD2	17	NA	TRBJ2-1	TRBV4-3	CASSQEQLAGGLYEQFF	TGCGCCAGCAGCCAAGAACAACTAGCGGGGGGGCTCTATGAGCAGTTCTTC
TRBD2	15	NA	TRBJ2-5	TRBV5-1	CASSLGLAGGETQYF	TGCGCCAGCAGCCTGGGACTAGCGGGCGGAGAGACCCAGTACTTC
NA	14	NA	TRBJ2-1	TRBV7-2	CASSSPGGYNEQFF	TGTGCCAGCAGCTCCCCAGGGGGGTACAATGAGCAGTTCTTC
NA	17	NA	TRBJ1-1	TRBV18	CASSPTQLLTADTEAFF	TGTGCCAGCTCACCCACACAACTTCTTACAGCAGACACTGAAGCTTTCTTT
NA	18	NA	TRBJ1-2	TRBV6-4	CATKDAPPDARGAYGYTF	TGTGCCACCAAAGATGCCCCTCCGGACGCCCGTGGGGCCTATGGCTACACCTTC
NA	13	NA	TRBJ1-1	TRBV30	CAWSVAENTEAFF	TGTGCCTGGAGTGTAGCCGAGAACACTGAAGCTTTCTTT
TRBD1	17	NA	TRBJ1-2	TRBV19	CATRTRTGGDIRDGYTF	TGTGCCACCAGGACCCGGACAGGGGGCGATATCCGGGATGGCTACACCTTC
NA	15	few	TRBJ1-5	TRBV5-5	CASSLADSSNQPQHF	TGTGCCAGCAGCTTGGCGGATAGTAGCAATCAACCCCAGCATTTT
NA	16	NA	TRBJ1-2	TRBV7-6	CASSRRVGLNNYGYTF	TGTGCCAGCAGCCGTAGGGTGGGGCTGAACAACTATGGCTACACCTTC
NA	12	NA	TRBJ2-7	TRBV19	CATRDITYEQYF	TGTGCCACACGGGACATCACCTACGAGCAGTACTTC
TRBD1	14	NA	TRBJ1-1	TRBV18	CASSRGQTNTEAFF	TGTGCCAGCTCAAGGGGACAGACTAACACTGAAGCTTTCTTT
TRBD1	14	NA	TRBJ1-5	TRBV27	CASSSGQGSQPQHF	TGTGCCAGCAGTTCCGGACAGGGGAGTCAGCCCCAGCATTTT
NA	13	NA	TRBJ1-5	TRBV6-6	CASGQSSNQPQHF	TGTGCCAGCGGACAGAGTAGCAATCAGCCCCAGCATTTT
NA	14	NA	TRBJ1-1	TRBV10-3	CAISERGGINEAFF	TGTGCCATCAGTGAAAGAGGAGGAATAAATGAAGCTTTCTTT
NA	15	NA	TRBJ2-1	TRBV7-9	CASSPGRSVRNEQFF	TGTGCCAGCAGCCCCGGCAGGTCGGTTCGTAATGAGCAGTTCTTC
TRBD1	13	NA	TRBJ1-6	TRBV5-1	CASSRTGDSPLHF	TGCGCCAGCAGCAGGACAGGGGATTCACCCCTCCACTTT
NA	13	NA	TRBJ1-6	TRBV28	CASSNAMGHPLHF	TGTGCCAGCAGTAACGCAATGGGACACCCCCTCCACTTT
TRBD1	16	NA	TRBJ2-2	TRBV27	CASSLSQGASTGELFF	TGTGCCAGCAGTTTATCGCAGGGGGCGAGCACCGGGGAGCTGTTTTTT
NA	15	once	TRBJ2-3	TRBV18	CASSTYKTLTDTQYF	TGTGCCAGCTCTACTTACAAGACTCTCACAGATACGCAGTATTTT
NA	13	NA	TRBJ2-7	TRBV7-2	CASSRTDTYEQYF	TGTGCCAGCAGCAGGACAGATACCTACGAGCAGTACTTC
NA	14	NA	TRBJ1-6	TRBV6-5	CASSLGGNNSPLHF	TGTGCCAGCAGCCTTGGGGGGAATAATTCACCCCTCCACTTT
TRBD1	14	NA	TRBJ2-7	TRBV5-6	CASSLYRGLYEQYF	TGTGCCAGCAGCCTTTACAGGGGCTTGTACGAGCAGTACTTC
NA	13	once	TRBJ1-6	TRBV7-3	CASSLGLYSPLHF	TGTGCCAGCAGCTTAGGCTTGTATTCACCCCTCCACTTT
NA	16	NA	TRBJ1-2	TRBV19	CASSISDDGTSLGYTF	TGTGCCAGTAGTATATCCGATGACGGGACATCCCTTGGCTACACCTTC